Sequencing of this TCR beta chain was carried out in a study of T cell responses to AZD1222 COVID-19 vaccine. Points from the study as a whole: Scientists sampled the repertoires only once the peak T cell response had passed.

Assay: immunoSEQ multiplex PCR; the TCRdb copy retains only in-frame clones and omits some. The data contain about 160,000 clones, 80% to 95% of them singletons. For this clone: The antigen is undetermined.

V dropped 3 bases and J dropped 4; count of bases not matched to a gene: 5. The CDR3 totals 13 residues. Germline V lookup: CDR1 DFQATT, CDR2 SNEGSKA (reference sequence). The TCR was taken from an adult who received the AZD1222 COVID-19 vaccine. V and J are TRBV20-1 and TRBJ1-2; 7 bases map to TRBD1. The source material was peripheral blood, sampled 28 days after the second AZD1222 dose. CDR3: CSASGDRVYGYTF. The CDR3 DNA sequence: TGCAGTGCTAGTGGGGACAGAGTCTATGGCTACACCTTC.